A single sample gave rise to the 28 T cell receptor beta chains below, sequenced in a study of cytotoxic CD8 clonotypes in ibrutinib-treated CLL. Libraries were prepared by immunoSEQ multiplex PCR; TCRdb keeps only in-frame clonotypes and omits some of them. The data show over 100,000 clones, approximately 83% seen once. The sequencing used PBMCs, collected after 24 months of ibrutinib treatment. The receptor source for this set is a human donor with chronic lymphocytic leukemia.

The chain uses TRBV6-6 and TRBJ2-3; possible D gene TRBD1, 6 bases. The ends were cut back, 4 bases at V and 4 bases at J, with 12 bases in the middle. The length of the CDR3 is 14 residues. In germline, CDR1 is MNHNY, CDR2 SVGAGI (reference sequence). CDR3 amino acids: CASSLQDSPDTQYF. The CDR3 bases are TGTGCCAGCAGTTTACAGGACAGCCCAGATACGCAGTATTTT.

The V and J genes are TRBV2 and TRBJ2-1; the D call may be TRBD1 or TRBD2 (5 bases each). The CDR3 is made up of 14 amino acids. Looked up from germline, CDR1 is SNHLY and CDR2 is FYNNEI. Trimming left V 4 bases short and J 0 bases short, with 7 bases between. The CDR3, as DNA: TGTGCCAGCAGTGGGGGACCCTCCTACAATGAGCAGTTCTTC. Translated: CASSGGPSYNEQFF.

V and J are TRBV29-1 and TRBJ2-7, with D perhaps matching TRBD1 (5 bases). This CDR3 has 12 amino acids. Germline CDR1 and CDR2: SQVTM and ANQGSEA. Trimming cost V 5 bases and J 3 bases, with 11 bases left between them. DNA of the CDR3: TGCAGCGTTAGTGAAACAGGCTACGAGCAGTACTTC. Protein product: CSVSETGYEQYF.

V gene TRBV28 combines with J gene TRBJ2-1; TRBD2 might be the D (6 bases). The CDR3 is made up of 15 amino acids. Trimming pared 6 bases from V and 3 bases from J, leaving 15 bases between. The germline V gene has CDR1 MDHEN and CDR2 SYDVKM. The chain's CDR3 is CASSARDWSYNEQFF. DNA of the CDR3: TGTGCCAGCAGCGCCCGGGACTGGAGCTACAATGAGCAGTTCTTC.

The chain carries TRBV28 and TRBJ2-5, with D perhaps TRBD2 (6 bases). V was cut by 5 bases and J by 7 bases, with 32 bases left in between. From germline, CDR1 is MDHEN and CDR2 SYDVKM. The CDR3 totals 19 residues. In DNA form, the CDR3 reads TGTGCCAGCAGTCCCCTGGATCGGGGGACCCCCCGCAGGCAGGGGACCCAGTACTTC. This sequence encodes CASSPLDRGTPRRQGTQYF.

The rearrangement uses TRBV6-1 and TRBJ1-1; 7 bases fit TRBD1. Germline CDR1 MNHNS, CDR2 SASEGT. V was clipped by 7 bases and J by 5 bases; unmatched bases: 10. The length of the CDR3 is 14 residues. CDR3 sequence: CASTVQGGGTEAFF. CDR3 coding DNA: TGTGCCAGCACCGTTCAGGGGGGGGGTACTGAAGCTTTCTTT.

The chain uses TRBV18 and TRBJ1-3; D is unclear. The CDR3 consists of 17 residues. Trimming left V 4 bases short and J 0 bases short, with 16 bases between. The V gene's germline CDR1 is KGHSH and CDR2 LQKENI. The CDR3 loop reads CASSLNAGTTSGNTIYF. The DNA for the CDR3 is TGTGCCAGCTCACTAAACGCAGGTACTACCTCTGGAAACACCATATATTTT.

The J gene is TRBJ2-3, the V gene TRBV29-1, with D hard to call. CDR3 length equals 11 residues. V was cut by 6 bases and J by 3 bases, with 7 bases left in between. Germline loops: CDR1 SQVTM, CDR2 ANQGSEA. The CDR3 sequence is CSVRVTDTQYF. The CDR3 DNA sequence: TGCAGCGTGAGAGTAACAGATACGCAGTATTTT.

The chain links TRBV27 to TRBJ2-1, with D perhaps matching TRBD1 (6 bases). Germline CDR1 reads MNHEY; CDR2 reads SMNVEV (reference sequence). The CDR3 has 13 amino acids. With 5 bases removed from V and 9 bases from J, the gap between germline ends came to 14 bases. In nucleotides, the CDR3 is TGTGCCAGCAGTCGACAGGATGTAATTGAGCAGTTCTTC. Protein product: CASSRQDVIEQFF.

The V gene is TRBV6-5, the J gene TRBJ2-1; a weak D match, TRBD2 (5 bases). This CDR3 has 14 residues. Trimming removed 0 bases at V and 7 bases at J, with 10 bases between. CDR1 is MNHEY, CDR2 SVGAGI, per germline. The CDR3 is CASSYSLSGNEQFF. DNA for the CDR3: TGTGCCAGCAGTTACTCGTTATCGGGGAATGAGCAGTTCTTC.

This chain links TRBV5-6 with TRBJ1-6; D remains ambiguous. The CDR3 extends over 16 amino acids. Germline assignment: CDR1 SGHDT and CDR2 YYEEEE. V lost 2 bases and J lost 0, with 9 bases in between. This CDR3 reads CASSFSGSSYNSPLHF. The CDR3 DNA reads TGTGCCAGCAGCTTTAGTGGAAGCTCCTATAATTCACCCCTCCACTTT.

CDR3: CASSVQTGNTDTQYF. CDR3 DNA: TGTGCCAGCAGCGTACAGACAGGGAACACAGATACGCAGTATTTT. This sequence joins TRBV9 and TRBJ2-3, with 7 bases aligning to TRBD1. Losses at the gene ends were 1 base for V and 2 bases for J; bases not matched to a gene: 4. This CDR3 has 15 residues. CDR1 and CDR2 (germline): SGDLS, YYNGEE. The full variable domain, in which reference TRBV9 and TRBJ2-3 provide the parts outside the CDR3, is DSGVTQTPKHLITATGQRVTLRCSPRSGDLSVYWYQQSLDQGLQFLIQYYNGEERAKGNILERFSAQQFPDLHSELNLSSLELGDSALYFCASSVQTGNTDTQYFGPGTRLTVL.

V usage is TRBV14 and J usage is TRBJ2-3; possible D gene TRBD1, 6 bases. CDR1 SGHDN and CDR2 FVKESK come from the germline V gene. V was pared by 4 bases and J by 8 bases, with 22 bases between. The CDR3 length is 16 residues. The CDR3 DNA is TGTGCCAGCAGCCCTGATCCTAGGGGGAGAGGAAGTACGCAGTATTTT. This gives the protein CASSPDPRGRGSTQYF.

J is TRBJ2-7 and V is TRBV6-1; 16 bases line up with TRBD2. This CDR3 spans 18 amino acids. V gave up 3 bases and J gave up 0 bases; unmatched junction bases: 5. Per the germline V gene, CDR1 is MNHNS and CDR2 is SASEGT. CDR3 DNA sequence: TGTGCCAGCAGTGACGGGACTAGCGGGAGGGACTTCTCCTACGAGCAGTACTTC. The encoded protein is CASSDGTSGRDFSYEQYF.

This chain's CDR3 is CASREARLALSNEQFF. The CDR3 bases are TGTGCCAGCCGCGAAGCGAGACTAGCCCTCTCCAATGAGCAGTTCTTC. This chain links TRBV7-8 with TRBJ2-1; 7 bases map to TRBD2. Unmatched junction bases numbered 16, after V lost 8 bases and J lost 6 bases. Germline CDR1 SGHVS, CDR2 FQNEAQ. CDR3 length: 16 residues.

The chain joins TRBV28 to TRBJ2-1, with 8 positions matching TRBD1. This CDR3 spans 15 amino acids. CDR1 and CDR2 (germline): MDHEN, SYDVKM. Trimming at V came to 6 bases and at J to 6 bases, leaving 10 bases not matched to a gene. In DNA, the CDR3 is TGTGCCAGCAGCTGGGCCTTAGGACAGGGCAATGAGCAGTTCTTC. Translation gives CASSWALGQGNEQFF.

Written as DNA, the CDR3 is TGTGCCAGCAGTTTCGTACGCCCTGGGGGTAGAGAGACCCAGTACTTC. Residues: CASSFVRPGGRETQYF. The rearrangement links TRBV28 to TRBJ2-5; D may be TRBD1 or TRBD2 (5 bases each). The CDR3 length is 16 residues. Looked up from germline, CDR1 is MDHEN and CDR2 is SYDVKM. V lost 3 bases and J lost 4, with 18 bases in between.

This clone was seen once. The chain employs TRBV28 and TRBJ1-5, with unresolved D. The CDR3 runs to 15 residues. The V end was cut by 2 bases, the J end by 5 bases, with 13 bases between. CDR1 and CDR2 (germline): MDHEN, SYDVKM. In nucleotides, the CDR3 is TGTGCCAGCAGTTTAGTAGTGGGCGGGTATCAGCCCCAGCATTTT. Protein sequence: CASSLVVGGYQPQHF. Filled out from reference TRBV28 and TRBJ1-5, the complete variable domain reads DVKVTQSSRYLVKRTGEKVFLECVQDMDHENMFWYRQDPGLGLRLIYFSYDVKMKEKGDIPEGYSVSREKKERFSLILESASTNQTSMYLCASSLVVGGYQPQHFGDGTRLSIL.

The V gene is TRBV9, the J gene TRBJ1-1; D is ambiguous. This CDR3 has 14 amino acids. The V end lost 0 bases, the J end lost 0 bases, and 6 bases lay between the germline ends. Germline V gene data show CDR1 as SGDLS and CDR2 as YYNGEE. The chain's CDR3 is CASSVGHLNTEAFF. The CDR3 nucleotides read TGTGCCAGCAGCGTAGGGCACTTGAACACTGAAGCTTTCTTT. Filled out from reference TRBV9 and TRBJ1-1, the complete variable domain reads DSGVTQTPKHLITATGQRVTLRCSPRSGDLSVYWYQQSLDQGLQFLIQYYNGEERAKGNILERFSAQQFPDLHSELNLSSLELGDSALYFCASSVGHLNTEAFFGQGTRLTVV.

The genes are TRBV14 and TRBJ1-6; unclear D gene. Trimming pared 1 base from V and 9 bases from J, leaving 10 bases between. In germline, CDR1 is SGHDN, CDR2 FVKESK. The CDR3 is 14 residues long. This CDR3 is CASSQGIPSSPLHF. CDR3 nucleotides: TGTGCCAGCAGCCAAGGGATTCCCAGTTCACCCCTCCACTTT.

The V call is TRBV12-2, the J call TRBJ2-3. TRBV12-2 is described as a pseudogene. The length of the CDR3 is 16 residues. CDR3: CASRLAPGAITDTQYF. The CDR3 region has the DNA TGTGCAAGTCGCTTAGCTCCGGGGGCCATCACAGATACGCAGTATTTT.

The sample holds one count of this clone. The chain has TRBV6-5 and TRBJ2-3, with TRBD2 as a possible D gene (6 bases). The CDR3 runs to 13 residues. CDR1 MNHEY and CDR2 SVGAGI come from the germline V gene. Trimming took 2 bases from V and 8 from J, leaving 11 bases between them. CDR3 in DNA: TGTGCCAGCAGTTACGGGGGGTTGGGTACGCAGTATTTT. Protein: CASSYGGLGTQYF.

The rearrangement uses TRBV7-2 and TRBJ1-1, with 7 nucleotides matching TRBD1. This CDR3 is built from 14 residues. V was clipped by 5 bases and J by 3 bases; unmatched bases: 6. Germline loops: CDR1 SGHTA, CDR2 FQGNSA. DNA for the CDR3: TGTGCCAGCAGCCGAACAGGGGCCCACACTGAAGCTTTCTTT. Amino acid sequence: CASSRTGAHTEAFF. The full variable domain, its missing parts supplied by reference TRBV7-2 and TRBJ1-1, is GAGVSQSPSNKVTEKGKDVELRCDPISGHTALYWYRQSLGQGLEFLIYFQGNSAPDKSGLPSDRFSAERTGGSVSTLTIQRTQQEDSAVYLCASSRTGAHTEAFFGQGTRLTVV.

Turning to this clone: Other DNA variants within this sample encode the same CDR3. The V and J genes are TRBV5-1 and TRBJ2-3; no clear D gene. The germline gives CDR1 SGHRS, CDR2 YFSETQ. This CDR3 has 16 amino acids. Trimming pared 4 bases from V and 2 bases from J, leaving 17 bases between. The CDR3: CASSTDSPDPTDTQYF. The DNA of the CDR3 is TGCGCCAGCAGCACTGACTCCCCAGACCCCACAGATACGCAGTATTTT.

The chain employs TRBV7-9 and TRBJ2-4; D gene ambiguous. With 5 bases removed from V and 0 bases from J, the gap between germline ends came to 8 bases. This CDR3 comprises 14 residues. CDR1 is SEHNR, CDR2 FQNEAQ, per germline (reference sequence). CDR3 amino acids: CASSLSLAKNIQYF. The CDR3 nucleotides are TGTGCCAGCAGCCTCTCCTTAGCCAAAAACATTCAGTACTTC.

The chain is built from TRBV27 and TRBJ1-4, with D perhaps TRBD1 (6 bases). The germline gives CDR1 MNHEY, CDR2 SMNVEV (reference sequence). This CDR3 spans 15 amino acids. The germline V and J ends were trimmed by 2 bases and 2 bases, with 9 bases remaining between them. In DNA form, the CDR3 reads TGTGCCAGCAGTTTACGGGGGCTGACTAATGAAAAACTGTTTTTT. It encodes CASSLRGLTNEKLFF.

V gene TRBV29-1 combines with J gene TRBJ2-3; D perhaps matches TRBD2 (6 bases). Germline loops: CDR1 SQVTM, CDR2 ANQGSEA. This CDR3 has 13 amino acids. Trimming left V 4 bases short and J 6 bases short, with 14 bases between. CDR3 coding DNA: TGCAGCGTTGGGAGGGCCCTCGGGGATACGCAGTATTTT. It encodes CSVGRALGDTQYF.

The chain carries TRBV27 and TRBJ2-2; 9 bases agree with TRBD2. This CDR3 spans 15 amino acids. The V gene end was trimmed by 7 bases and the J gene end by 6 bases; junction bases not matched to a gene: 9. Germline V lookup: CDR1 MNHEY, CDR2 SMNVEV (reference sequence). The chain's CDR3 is CASTRASGVSGELFF. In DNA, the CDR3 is TGTGCCAGCACCCGGGCTAGCGGGGTGTCCGGGGAGCTGTTTTTT.